This passage covers 18 T cell receptor beta chains from one sample sequenced in a study of PD-1 blockade in classical Hodgkin lymphoma (dated by TCRdb to the early 2020s). Receptor amplification or capture employed the immunoSEQ multiplex PCR assay. Imported from immuneACCESS, the table was reduced by TCRdb to in-frame sequences with V and J called. These copies leave out some clones; in studies compared against another copy, an unresolved V gene accounts for under half, and the cause of the remainder is not known. This sample gives about 6,400 clones in total; approximately 86% of them show up just once. Over 1.2% of the sample rests with the top ten. In the paper's terms, the time point label means: cycle 4 day 1 (C4D1), after five to seven weeks of nivolumab. Relapse after autologous stem cell transplantation had occurred in all trial patients, and cohorts A, B and C were distinguished by prior brentuximab vedotin exposure. A Miltenyi CD4+ T cell isolation kit was used for magnetic negative selection to purify CD4+ T cells from thawed PBMCs.

The sample consisted of CD4+ T cells from blood, taken before the fourth cycle of nivolumab. These receptors all come from a human donor with classical Hodgkin lymphoma.

The V and J genes are TRBV4-2 and TRBJ2-1; 11 bases agree with TRBD2. With 1 base clipped from V and 6 bases from J, the junction kept 8 bases outside the gene matches. CDR1 and CDR2 from the germline V gene are LGHNA and YNFKEQ. The length of the CDR3 is 17 residues. The CDR3: CASSQAVSGRAGNEQFF. The CDR3 DNA reads TGTGCCAGCAGCCAAGCCGTTAGCGGGAGGGCCGGCAATGAGCAGTTCTTC.

The V gene is TRBV6-6, the J gene TRBJ1-4; D is uncertain. The V gene lost 4 bases and the J gene lost 3 bases, with 12 bases spanning the gap. The CDR3 consists of 15 residues. Germline V gene sequence: CDR1 MNHNY, CDR2 SVGAGI (reference sequence). The CDR3 nucleotides read TGTGCCAGCAGTTCAGACCGTTTCCCTAATGAAAAACTGTTTTTT. Translation gives CASSSDRFPNEKLFF.

The rearrangement uses TRBV4-2 and TRBJ2-5; 13 bases fit TRBD2. The CDR3 totals 15 residues. The trim removed 4 bases at V and 5 bases at J, leaving 4 bases unmatched. Germline V gene sequence: CDR1 LGHNA, CDR2 YNFKEQ. As DNA, the CDR3 is TGTGCCAGCAGCCTGGGACTAGCGGGGCGGGAGACCCAGTACTTC. It translates to CASSLGLAGRETQYF.

This sequence joins TRBV5-1 and TRBJ1-1; D possibly corresponds to TRBD1 (5 bases). The V and J ends lost 5 bases and 0 bases respectively, with 11 bases between them. The CDR3 runs 14 residues. The V gene's germline CDR1 is SGHRS and CDR2 YFSETQ. CDR3 residues: CASRSGTVNTEAFF. As DNA, the CDR3 is TGCGCCAGCAGGTCCGGGACGGTGAACACTGAAGCTTTCTTT.

V is TRBV18 and J is TRBJ2-1, with D tentatively TRBD2 (5 bases). Per germline, CDR1 KGHSH and CDR2 LQKENI. Trimming pared 6 bases from V and 0 bases from J, leaving 12 bases between. This CDR3 comprises 15 residues. The CDR3 reads CASSDSISSYNEQFF. CDR3 bases: TGTGCCAGCTCGGACTCGATTAGCTCCTACAATGAGCAGTTCTTC.

This clone has just a few counts. The V call is TRBV7-9, the J call TRBJ1-6; 7 bases fit TRBD1. Germline V gene sequence: CDR1 SEHNR, CDR2 FQNEAQ (reference sequence). V trimming: 5 bases; J trimming: 2 bases; junction bases outside the gene matches: 3. The CDR3 runs to 15 residues. The CDR3 nucleotides read TGTGCCAGCAGCGCAGGGGGTACCTATAATTCACCCCTCCACTTT. Encoded protein: CASSAGGTYNSPLHF. The whole variable domain, filled in from reference TRBV7-9 and TRBJ1-6, reads DTGVSQNPRHKITKRGQNVTFRCDPISEHNRLYWYRQTLGQGPEFLTYFQNEAQLEKSRLLSDRFSAERPKGSFSTLEIQRTEQGDSAMYLCASSAGGTYNSPLHFGNGTRLTVT.

J is TRBJ2-1 and V is TRBV19, with D uncertain. V was clipped by 7 bases and J by 4 bases, with 11 bases between them. Germline values: CDR1 LNHDA, CDR2 SQIVND (reference sequence). The CDR3 runs to 13 residues. The CDR3 loop reads CASTTSVYNEQFF. CDR3 nucleotides: TGTGCCAGTACTACCTCAGTATACAATGAGCAGTTCTTC.

The chain is built from TRBV7-8 and TRBJ2-7; tentatively, D is TRBD2 (6 bases). This CDR3 is 16 amino acids long. Per germline, CDR1 SGHVS and CDR2 FQNEAQ. With 1 base removed from V and 2 bases from J, the gap between germline ends came to 15 bases. CDR3 coding DNA: TGTGCCAGCAGCTTAGAGTCGGGTAGCGGAACCTACGAGCAGTACTTC. It is translated as CASSLESGSGTYEQYF.

The chain has TRBV11-2 and TRBJ1-5, with 7 bases matching TRBD1. The CDR3 consists of 15 residues. The germline gives CDR1 SGHAT, CDR2 FQNNGV. V was pared by 5 bases and J by 11 bases, with 15 bases of the junction left unmatched. The CDR3: CASSLSGTQGSAQHF. CDR3 DNA: TGTGCCAGCAGCCTCTCCGGGACACAGGGGTCTGCCCAGCATTTT. The full variable domain, completed using reference TRBV11-2 and TRBJ1-5, is EAGVAQSPRYKIIEKRQSVAFWCNPISGHATLYWYQQILGQGPKLLIQFQNNGVVDDSQLPKDRFSAERLKGVDSTLKIQPAKLEDSAVYLCASSLSGTQGSAQHFGDGTRLSIL.

This clone was picked up a small number of times. CDR3 in DNA: TGTGCCAGCAGTGCCCTACAGGGGGCCGATGAAAAACTGTTTTTT. It translates to CASSALQGADEKLFF. V gene TRBV25-1 combines with J gene TRBJ1-4; 9 bases match TRBD1. The CDR3 has 15 amino acids. V gave up 4 bases and J gave up 6 bases; unmatched junction bases: 6. Germline lookup yields CDR1 MGHDK and CDR2 SYGVNS.

The chain employs TRBV5-1 and TRBJ2-7; possibly TRBD1 for D (5 bases). The V gene's germline CDR1 is SGHRS and CDR2 YFSETQ. V lost 4 bases and J 6 bases, leaving 14 bases between the germline ends. The CDR3 is 13 amino acids. The CDR3 DNA follows: TGCGCCAGCAGCACTGCAGGGTTGGGCGAGCAGTACTTC. Protein product: CASSTAGLGEQYF.

The J gene is TRBJ2-7, the V gene TRBV18, with TRBD1 identical over 8 bases. J lost 3 bases, V lost 3 bases, and 13 bases had no gene match. Per the germline V gene, CDR1 is KGHSH and CDR2 is LQKENI. The CDR3 consists of 17 residues. The CDR3 DNA reads TGTGCCAGCTCACCTGGGACAGGTTTACTGCTACGCTACGAGCAGTACTTC. This translates into CASSPGTGLLLRYEQYF.

This clone was counted once. This chain uses TRBV5-1 with TRBJ2-3; the D gene is possibly TRBD1 (5 bases). In germline, CDR1 is SGHRS, CDR2 YFSETQ. The CDR3 is made up of 15 amino acids. V lost 4 bases to trimming and J lost 2 bases, with 14 bases between them. CDR3 loop: CASSALGVNTDTQYF. The CDR3 coding sequence is TGCGCCAGCAGCGCATTAGGGGTTAACACAGATACGCAGTATTTT. The whole variable domain, filled in from reference TRBV5-1 and TRBJ2-3, reads KAGVTQTPRYLIKTRGQQVTLSCSPISGHRSVSWYQQTPGQGLQFLFEYFSETQRNKGNFPGRFSGRQFSNSRSEMNVSTLELGDSALYLCASSALGVNTDTQYFGPGTRLTVL.

The rearrangement links TRBV6-5 to TRBJ1-4; D gene ambiguous. The CDR3 runs to 14 residues. V was shortened by 2 bases and J by 5 bases, with 9 bases between the two germline ends. Germline V gene lookup returns CDR1 MNHEY and CDR2 SVGAGI. CDR3 loop: CASSYRVANEKLFF. In DNA form, the CDR3 reads TGTGCCAGCAGTTACAGGGTGGCGAATGAAAAACTGTTTTTT.

This rearrangement joins TRBV18 to TRBJ2-2; possibly TRBD2 for D (5 bases). CDR1 KGHSH and CDR2 LQKENI come from the germline V gene. The V end lost 4 bases, the J end lost 6 bases, and 12 bases lay between the germline ends. The CDR3 is 14 residues long. The chain's CDR3 is CASSQMMRAGELFF. CDR3 in DNA: TGTGCCAGCTCACAAATGATGAGGGCCGGGGAGCTGTTTTTT.

The chain carries TRBV6-6 and TRBJ2-7; possible D gene TRBD1, 6 bases. Germline CDR1 reads MNHNY; CDR2 reads SVGAGI (reference sequence). This CDR3 is built from 14 residues. Trimming shortened V by 0 bases and J by 7 bases, and 13 bases separated the two germline ends. CDR3 bases: TGTGCCAGCAGTTACTCGACAGGAGAGTTTGAGCAGTACTTC. Translating gives CASSYSTGEFEQYF.

This chain joins TRBV6-5 and TRBJ2-5; no reliable D call. The CDR3 spans 14 residues. V was cut by 6 bases and J by 2 bases, with 13 bases left in between. Per germline, CDR1 MNHEY and CDR2 SVGAGI. CDR3 amino acids: CASSPGSTQETQYF. CDR3 nucleotide sequence: TGTGCCAGCAGCCCCGGCAGCACTCAAGAGACCCAGTACTTC.

The chain carries TRBV5-4 and TRBJ2-1; possible D gene TRBD2, 5 bases. Trimming removed 2 bases from V and 6 bases from J, with 6 bases in between. CDR1 and CDR2 (germline): SGHNT, YYREEE (reference sequence). This CDR3 has 12 amino acids. CDR3 sequence: CASSFTSNEQFF. The CDR3 region has the DNA TGTGCCAGCAGCTTTACTAGCAATGAGCAGTTCTTC.